This paragraph covers one T cell receptor (beta chain) sequence. Its target is unknown. Only in-frame clones appear in the TCRdb table, and some are missing; sequencing was by immunoSEQ multiplex PCR. The repertoire holds about 94,000 clones, with 88% as singletons. The data originate from a study of identifying expanded T cells in peripheral blood. Study outcomes and limitations: Clone count variance between two-week samples rose with total template count. Differentially abundant clones: around 1.2 between replicates, just under 17 at approximately 13 days, less than 20 at four.

During the collection period, no donor immune events like infections were recorded. The material sequenced was blood. The clonotype was recovered from a person aged 18 to 69 in good health.

CDR3 sequence (DNA): TGTGCCAGCAGAAGGGGACAGTTAGTGGCCCAGCATTTT. It is translated as CASRRGQLVAQHF. This chain joins TRBV6-6 and TRBJ1-5; 7 nucleotides align to TRBD1. Germline V lookup: CDR1 MNHNY, CDR2 SVGAGI (reference sequence). The CDR3 consists of 13 residues. Germline trimming cut 6 bases from V and 11 bases from J; bases unmatched to any gene: 10.